The clone carrying this TCR beta chain was picked up many times. Its antigen remains unidentified. The read stops 3 residues short of the end of the CDR3; the missing end is completed from the germline J gene. These data originate in a study of T cell clonality in common variable immunodeficiency. Here immunoSEQ multiplex PCR was the method, and the copy in TCRdb shows in-frame clones only, minus some. Recorded here are about 34,000 clones, none singletons. The CDR3 has 14 residues. The germline CDR1 and CDR2 sequences are SNHLY and FYNNEI. V was pared by 1 base and J by 3 bases, with 9 bases between. Notes on the study in general: Reportedly, TCR beta sequences from common variable immunodeficiency showed fewer deletions and N-nucleotide insertions. What drives increased CVID clonality needs T cell subpopulation sequencing.

This TCR was recovered from a person aged 18-70 years in good health. The chain carries TRBV2 and TRBJ1-1; TRBD1 is a possible D gene (5 bases). The sample consisted of peripheral blood mononuclear cells. The CDR3 sequence is CASSEGGPDTEAFF. The sequenced CDR3 bases are TGTGCCAGCAGTGAAGGGGGCCCGGACACTGAA.